This is a list of T cell receptor beta chains from one sample in a study of T-cell reconstitution after alpha-beta-depleted transplantation in children. TCRdb re-called the PCR reads with MiXCR, one entry per CDR3 protein. The sample contains some 290,000 distinct CDR3 sequences, 9.9% of which appear only once. Source: PBMCs from the stem cell graft donor, taken from the stem cell graft. The receptors stem from a human donor who donated a stem cell graft to a child with SCID. The CDR3 runs from the conserved cysteine through the conserved F or W. The D gene is left open where the match is weak. Expanded clones get a size class; other rows say once, few or many, or leave the size out.

d_gene: NA; j_gene: TRBJ1-2; v_gene: TRBV29-1; abundance: NA; CDR3nt: TGCAGCGTCCTTAGACAGAATGGCTACACCTTC; CDR3aa: CSVLRQNGYTF
d_gene: NA; j_gene: TRBJ1-5; v_gene: TRBV20-1; abundance: few; CDR3nt: TGCAGTGCGAACCGTCTGGGCATCGAACAGCCCCAGCATTTT; CDR3aa: CSANRLGIEQPQHF
d_gene: TRBD1; j_gene: TRBJ2-7; v_gene: TRBV12-3/TRBV12-4; abundance: NA; CDR3nt: TGTGCCAGCAGTTTTTCCCGGACAGGGGCTCTATGGCAGTACTTC; CDR3aa: CASSFSRTGALWQYF
d_gene: NA; j_gene: TRBJ2-7; v_gene: TRBV29-1; abundance: NA; CDR3nt: TGCAGCGTTGCGCCAGGGTCCTACGAGCAGTACTTC; CDR3aa: CSVAPGSYEQYF
d_gene: NA; j_gene: TRBJ1-1; v_gene: TRBV5-1; abundance: many; CDR3nt: TGTGCCAGCAGTTTGACGAACACTGAAGCTTTCTTT; CDR3aa: CASSLTNTEAFF
d_gene: TRBD2; j_gene: TRBJ2-3; v_gene: TRBV10-2; abundance: many; CDR3nt: TGCGCCAGCAGAGCGGGGGTAGCATCAGATACGCAGTATTTT; CDR3aa: CASRAGVASDTQYF
d_gene: NA; j_gene: TRBJ1-6; v_gene: TRBV27; abundance: NA; CDR3nt: TGTGCCAGCAGTTTTCGCAGGGGCGAATCACCCCTCCACTTT; CDR3aa: CASSFRRGESPLHF
d_gene: TRBD2; j_gene: TRBJ2-3; v_gene: TRBV13; abundance: many; CDR3nt: TGTGCCAGCAGCCCTAGCGGCAACACAGATACGCAGTATTTT; CDR3aa: CASSPSGNTDTQYF
d_gene: NA; j_gene: TRBJ1-2; v_gene: TRBV6-5; abundance: many; CDR3nt: TGTGCCAGCCGACAACCGGGTGAAGTTGGGGGCTACACCTTC; CDR3aa: CASRQPGEVGGYTF
d_gene: NA; j_gene: TRBJ2-7; v_gene: TRBV5-1; abundance: NA; CDR3nt: TGCGCCAGCAGCGAGACCCCAGCAGGCTACGAGCAGTACTTC; CDR3aa: CASSETPAGYEQYF
d_gene: NA; j_gene: TRBJ2-2; v_gene: TRBV5-1; abundance: few; CDR3nt: TGCGCCAGCAGCTTGGACTTGATACTATCCAACACCGGGGAGCTGTTTTTT; CDR3aa: CASSLDLILSNTGELFF
d_gene: NA; j_gene: TRBJ2-1; v_gene: TRBV12-3/TRBV12-4; abundance: many; CDR3nt: TGTGCCAGCAGTTTAGCCATTAGCCCTAATGAGCAGTTCTTC; CDR3aa: CASSLAISPNEQFF
d_gene: TRBD2; j_gene: TRBJ2-7; v_gene: TRBV12-3/TRBV12-4; abundance: many; CDR3nt: TGTGCCAGCAGTTTATACGTTAGCGGGGGGTCAATCTACGAGCAGTACTTC; CDR3aa: CASSLYVSGGSIYEQYF
d_gene: TRBD2; j_gene: TRBJ2-1; v_gene: TRBV6-5; abundance: NA; CDR3nt: TGTGCCAGCAGCCTCGGACTAGCGGGGGGTGGGGAGTTCTTC; CDR3aa: CASSLGLAGGGEFF
d_gene: NA; j_gene: TRBJ2-2; v_gene: TRBV12-2; abundance: few; CDR3nt: TGTGCAAGTCGCTTAGCGCATAAGGGGAGAAGTGGGGAGCTGTTTTTT; CDR3aa: CASRLAHKGRSGELFF
d_gene: NA; j_gene: TRBJ1-5; v_gene: TRBV12-3/TRBV12-4; abundance: few; CDR3nt: TGTGCCAGCAGTTTACTTTGGGGGGCTAATAGCAATCAGCCCCAGCATTTT; CDR3aa: CASSLLWGANSNQPQHF
d_gene: NA; j_gene: TRBJ2-2; v_gene: TRBV12-3/TRBV12-4; abundance: NA; CDR3nt: TGTGCCAGCAGTTTTTCGCGCGGGGAGCTGTTTTTT; CDR3aa: CASSFSRGELFF
d_gene: NA; j_gene: TRBJ1-2; v_gene: TRBV18; abundance: NA; CDR3nt: TGTGCCAGCTCACCACAGTGGTCCTATGGCTACACCTTC; CDR3aa: CASSPQWSYGYTF
d_gene: NA; j_gene: TRBJ1-5; v_gene: TRBV7-9; abundance: NA; CDR3nt: TGTGCCAGCAGCTCCATCGAGGGGAAGGGTCAGCCCCAGCATTTT; CDR3aa: CASSSIEGKGQPQHF
d_gene: NA; j_gene: TRBJ1-2; v_gene: TRBV4-1; abundance: few; CDR3nt: TGCGCCAGCAGCCAAGAGGGCAGGGGCCGCGGCTATGGCTACACCTTC; CDR3aa: CASSQEGRGRGYGYTF
d_gene: NA; j_gene: TRBJ2-7; v_gene: TRBV10-2; abundance: many; CDR3nt: TGCGCCAGCAGCAGGACAGAAGCCTACGAGCAGTACTTC; CDR3aa: CASSRTEAYEQYF
d_gene: TRBD1; j_gene: TRBJ1-1; v_gene: TRBV10-3; abundance: few; CDR3nt: TGTGCCATCAGTACCTACTGGGACAGCTCAAACACTGAAGCTTTCTTT; CDR3aa: CAISTYWDSSNTEAFF
d_gene: NA; j_gene: TRBJ1-6; v_gene: TRBV6-1; abundance: NA; CDR3nt: TGTGCCAGTGGACCCAGCTCCTATAATTCACCCCTCCACTTT; CDR3aa: CASGPSSYNSPLHF
d_gene: TRBD1; j_gene: TRBJ1-1; v_gene: TRBV2; abundance: NA; CDR3nt: TGTGCCAGCAGCGAGACAGGGATTGCTGAAGCTTTCTTT; CDR3aa: CASSETGIAEAFF
d_gene: TRBD2; j_gene: TRBJ2-1; v_gene: TRBV20-1; abundance: NA; CDR3nt: TGCAGCTCCCCGCCAGGCGGGGGTGTGAATGAGCAGTTCTTC; CDR3aa: CSSPPGGGVNEQFF
d_gene: NA; j_gene: TRBJ2-3; v_gene: TRBV14; abundance: many; CDR3nt: TGTGCCAGCAGCCAAGATTGGGTCACAGATACGCAGTATTTT; CDR3aa: CASSQDWVTDTQYF
d_gene: NA; j_gene: TRBJ2-7; v_gene: TRBV27; abundance: many; CDR3nt: TGTGCCAGCGGGACCTACGAGCAGTACTTC; CDR3aa: CASGTYEQYF
d_gene: NA; j_gene: TRBJ2-2; v_gene: TRBV5-1; abundance: NA; CDR3nt: TGCGCCAGCAGCCCGTACACGGGAACCGGGGAGCTGTTTTTT; CDR3aa: CASSPYTGTGELFF
d_gene: NA; j_gene: TRBJ1-4; v_gene: TRBV12-3/TRBV12-4; abundance: NA; CDR3nt: TGTGCCAGCAGTTTGGTGACAGAGGGGGAAAAACTGTTTTTT; CDR3aa: CASSLVTEGEKLFF
d_gene: NA; j_gene: TRBJ2-3; v_gene: TRBV20-1; abundance: few; CDR3nt: TGCAGTGCTAGACCCCTAACCTACACAGATACGCAGTATTTT; CDR3aa: CSARPLTYTDTQYF
d_gene: NA; j_gene: TRBJ2-3; v_gene: TRBV5-1; abundance: NA; CDR3nt: TGCGCCAGCAGCTTGGATGGGCGGACGGACCTCACAGATACGCAGTATTTT; CDR3aa: CASSLDGRTDLTDTQYF
d_gene: TRBD2; j_gene: TRBJ2-3; v_gene: TRBV20-1; abundance: few; CDR3nt: TGCAGTGCTAGAGAACTAGCGATGGGAACGCAGTATTTT; CDR3aa: CSARELAMGTQYF
d_gene: TRBD2; j_gene: TRBJ2-1; v_gene: TRBV10-3; abundance: NA; CDR3nt: TGTGCCATCAGTGAGACGGGACTAGCGGGGGGGCGGGAGCAGTTCTTC; CDR3aa: CAISETGLAGGREQFF
d_gene: TRBD2; j_gene: TRBJ2-1; v_gene: TRBV20-1; abundance: NA; CDR3nt: TGCAGTGCTACGAGCGGGGGTCACAATGAGCAGTTCTTC; CDR3aa: CSATSGGHNEQFF
d_gene: TRBD2; j_gene: TRBJ2-1; v_gene: TRBV4-1; abundance: many; CDR3nt: TGCGCCAGCAGCCAAGGACTAGCCAATGAGCAGTTCTTC; CDR3aa: CASSQGLANEQFF
d_gene: TRBD1; j_gene: TRBJ2-7; v_gene: TRBV20-1; abundance: NA; CDR3nt: TGCAGTGCCATGGGACAGGGCTACGAGCAGTACTTC; CDR3aa: CSAMGQGYEQYF
d_gene: TRBD2; j_gene: TRBJ2-7; v_gene: TRBV5-6; abundance: few; CDR3nt: TGTGCCAGCAGTCCGGGACTAGCGGGGGCGGGGTTATCCTACGAGCAGTACTTC; CDR3aa: CASSPGLAGAGLSYEQYF
d_gene: NA; j_gene: TRBJ2-3; v_gene: TRBV20-1; abundance: many; CDR3nt: TGCAGTGCTAGTTTTCAGTATACGCAGTATTTT; CDR3aa: CSASFQYTQYF
d_gene: NA; j_gene: TRBJ2-2; v_gene: TRBV9; abundance: few; CDR3nt: TGTGCCAGCAGCGTAGCCCGGTTCGGCACCGGGGAGCTGTTTTTT; CDR3aa: CASSVARFGTGELFF
d_gene: TRBD1; j_gene: TRBJ1-1; v_gene: TRBV6-5; abundance: NA; CDR3nt: TGTGCCAGCAGTTACAACAGGGGGGCGGAAGCTTTCTTT; CDR3aa: CASSYNRGAEAFF
d_gene: NA; j_gene: TRBJ1-2; v_gene: TRBV5-1; abundance: NA; CDR3nt: TGCGCCAGCAGGCGGTCGACAGGTTTCAGCGACTATGGCTACACCTTC; CDR3aa: CASRRSTGFSDYGYTF
d_gene: NA; j_gene: TRBJ1-4; v_gene: TRBV7-9; abundance: few; CDR3nt: TGTGCCAGCAGCTTAGCGCTACCTTACGGACTGTTTTTT; CDR3aa: CASSLALPYGLFF
d_gene: NA; j_gene: TRBJ1-1; v_gene: TRBV4-1; abundance: few; CDR3nt: TGCGCCAGCAGCCAAGAAGAGGGCTTGGGGACTGAAGCTTTCTTT; CDR3aa: CASSQEEGLGTEAFF
d_gene: NA; j_gene: TRBJ2-7; v_gene: TRBV12-3/TRBV12-4; abundance: NA; CDR3nt: TGTGCCAGCAGTACCGGGACACCGGGGGCCTACGAGCAGTACTTC; CDR3aa: CASSTGTPGAYEQYF
d_gene: TRBD1; j_gene: TRBJ1-1; v_gene: TRBV20-1; abundance: few; CDR3nt: TGCAGTGCTTATCCCCGGGACAGGAACACTGAAGCTTTCTTT; CDR3aa: CSAYPRDRNTEAFF
d_gene: NA; j_gene: TRBJ2-2; v_gene: TRBV10-3; abundance: many; CDR3nt: TGTGCCATCATAGGACAACTGAACACCGGGGAGCTGTTTTTT; CDR3aa: CAIIGQLNTGELFF
d_gene: NA; j_gene: TRBJ2-1; v_gene: TRBV29-1; abundance: many; CDR3nt: TGCAGCGGCCACATCGATCCTCTTTCCTACAATGAGCAGTTCTTC; CDR3aa: CSGHIDPLSYNEQFF
d_gene: TRBD2; j_gene: TRBJ2-2; v_gene: TRBV29-1; abundance: many; CDR3nt: TGCAGCGTGGAAAAGACTAGCGGAAACACCGGGGAGCTGTTTTTT; CDR3aa: CSVEKTSGNTGELFF
d_gene: NA; j_gene: TRBJ2-5; v_gene: TRBV5-1; abundance: NA; CDR3nt: TGCGCCAGCAGCTTGGCCGAGTGGAACCAAGAGACCCAGTACTTC; CDR3aa: CASSLAEWNQETQYF
d_gene: TRBD1; j_gene: TRBJ2-6; v_gene: TRBV12-3/TRBV12-4; abundance: few; CDR3nt: TGTGCCAGCAGTCCAGGGAGGGCGGGACAGGGATTTTCCGTCCTGACTTTC; CDR3aa: CASSPGRAGQGFSVLTF
d_gene: NA; j_gene: TRBJ2-2; v_gene: TRBV7-2; abundance: NA; CDR3nt: TGTGCCAGCAGCTTAAACAGGGTGGGCACCGGGGAGCTGTTTTTT; CDR3aa: CASSLNRVGTGELFF
d_gene: NA; j_gene: TRBJ2-7; v_gene: TRBV12-3/TRBV12-4; abundance: few; CDR3nt: TGTGCCAGCAGCCGCCTGACAGTCGACGAGCAGTACTTC; CDR3aa: CASSRLTVDEQYF
d_gene: TRBD2; j_gene: TRBJ2-1; v_gene: TRBV5-1; abundance: few; CDR3nt: TGCGCCAGCAGCTTCCCAGGACTAGCGGGGGGATCTGAGCAGTTCTTC; CDR3aa: CASSFPGLAGGSEQFF
d_gene: NA; j_gene: TRBJ2-3; v_gene: TRBV20-1; abundance: many; CDR3nt: TGCAGTGCTAGCTCCCCAGAAGCTGTCGGACCGAGCTCAGATACGCAGTATTTT; CDR3aa: CSASSPEAVGPSSDTQYF
d_gene: NA; j_gene: TRBJ2-3; v_gene: TRBV11-2; abundance: many; CDR3nt: TGTGCCAGCAGCTTAATTCAGGGTAGCACAGATACGCAGTATTTT; CDR3aa: CASSLIQGSTDTQYF
d_gene: NA; j_gene: TRBJ2-1; v_gene: TRBV20-1; abundance: many; CDR3nt: TGCAGTGCTAGTCTGCGGGGAAAATACAATGAGCAGTTCTTC; CDR3aa: CSASLRGKYNEQFF
d_gene: NA; j_gene: TRBJ1-5; v_gene: TRBV27; abundance: few; CDR3nt: TGTGCCAGCGGAATGCAGGGGATTAATAGCAATCAGCCCCAGCATTTT; CDR3aa: CASGMQGINSNQPQHF
d_gene: NA; j_gene: TRBJ2-1; v_gene: TRBV6-1; abundance: many; CDR3nt: TGTGCCAGCAGTCGAGAATCTCACTCCTACAATGAGCAGTTCTTC; CDR3aa: CASSRESHSYNEQFF
d_gene: NA; j_gene: TRBJ2-7; v_gene: TRBV3-1; abundance: many; CDR3nt: TGTGCCAGCAGCCATGGGTACGAGCAGTACTTC; CDR3aa: CASSHGYEQYF
d_gene: NA; j_gene: TRBJ1-1; v_gene: TRBV5-1; abundance: few; CDR3nt: TGCGCCAGCAGCTTGGGGAAACAGGGCACTGAAGCTTTCTTT; CDR3aa: CASSLGKQGTEAFF